Listed below are T cell receptor beta chains from one sample, sequenced in a study of blood T cell repertoires in COVID-19. Method: immunoSEQ multiplex PCR; TCRdb's copy keeps in-frame clones and lacks some. Counted here are 100,000 to 150,000 clones, 70% to 90% occurring once; the ten biggest clones make up roughly 1.2%. Sequencing used peripheral blood. Receptors originate from an elderly woman with acute or convalescent COVID-19. Each CDR3 is given with its conserved first and last residue. Fields, in order: D gene, V gene, J gene, clone size, CDR3 protein, CDR3 DNA. The D gene is left open where the match is weak. Size values are once, few and many counts, or a class for expanded clones, and some rows have none.

TRBD1,TRBV5-1,TRBJ1-5,.,CASSSGQGADQPQHF,TGCGCCAGCAGCTCCGGACAGGGGGCAGATCAGCCCCAGCATTTT
.,TRBV10-3,TRBJ1-3,.,CAIKPGTTSGNTIYF,TGTGCCATCAAACCCGGGACAACATCTGGAAACACCATATATTTT
.,TRBV5-1,TRBJ1-1,.,CASSGVSTEAFF,TGCGCCAGCTCGGGGGTTAGCACTGAAGCTTTCTTT
.,TRBV11-1,TRBJ1-1,.,CASSSNYRPEAFF,TGTGCCAGCAGCTCTAACTATCGGCCAGAAGCTTTCTTT
.,TRBV7-9,TRBJ2-7,few,CASSFPGTGEQYF,TGTGCCAGCAGCTTCCCAGGAACCGGCGAGCAGTACTTC
.,TRBV27,TRBJ1-1,.,CASSLFAEAEAFF,TGTGCCAGCAGTTTATTTGCTGAGGCTGAAGCTTTCTTT
.,TRBV3-1/TRBV3-2,TRBJ1-4,.,CASSQGGTNEKLFF,TGTGCCAGCAGCCAAGGAGGGACTAATGAAAAACTGTTTTTT
TRBD1,TRBV2,TRBJ1-2,.,CASRTGIGNGYTF,TGTGCCAGCCGGACAGGCATAGGAAATGGCTACACCTTC
.,TRBV9,TRBJ2-1,.,CASSRPAQGPEQFF,TGTGCCAGCAGTCGCCCGGCCCAGGGTCCGGAGCAGTTCTTC
.,TRBV4-3,TRBJ1-3,.,CASSQDPTGGAGNTIYF,TGCGCCAGCAGCCAAGATCCTACGGGAGGGGCTGGAAACACCATATATTTT
.,TRBV4-3,TRBJ1-5,.,CASSQDLGARQPQHF,TGCGCCAGCAGCCAAGATTTGGGGGCTCGTCAGCCCCAGCATTTT
TRBD2,TRBV4-2,TRBJ2-3,.,CASSQEISSGVSTDTQYF,TGTGCCAGCAGCCAAGAAATCTCCAGCGGGGTTAGCACAGATACGCAGTATTTT
.,TRBV7-9,TRBJ1-1,.,CASTRGKNTEAFF,TGTGCCAGCACTAGAGGGAAGAACACTGAAGCTTTCTTT
.,TRBV5-1,TRBJ1-4,.,CASSDGQPKDKKLFF,TGCGCCAGCAGCGATGGACAGCCGAAGGATAAAAAACTGTTTTTT
.,TRBV28,TRBJ1-5,.,CASSSPQGIRQPQHF,TGTGCCAGCAGTTCACCTCAGGGGATTCGGCAGCCCCAGCATTTT
.,TRBV6-5,TRBJ2-7,.,CASSSASLSYEQYF,TGTGCCAGCAGTTCCGCCTCGCTGAGCTACGAGCAGTACTTC
TRBD1,TRBV7-2,TRBJ2-6,.,CASSQRTGGTGANVLTF,TGTGCCAGCAGCCAGAGGACAGGGGGTACTGGGGCCAACGTCCTGACTTTC
.,TRBV7-3,TRBJ2-3,once,CASSSNRWDTQYF,TGTGCCAGCAGCTCCAATCGGTGGGATACGCAGTATTTT
TRBD1,TRBV5-1,TRBJ1-4,.,CASRMDRGPSNEKLFF,TGCGCCAGCAGAATGGACAGGGGGCCTAGTAATGAAAAACTGTTTTTT
.,TRBV5-5,TRBJ2-5,.,CASSLVQGSQETQYF,TGTGCCAGCAGCTTGGTGCAGGGGTCCCAGGAGACCCAGTACTTC
TRBD1,TRBV7-3,TRBJ2-2,once,CASSFRAQGARAGELFF,TGTGCCAGCAGCTTTAGGGCCCAGGGGGCGAGAGCCGGGGAGCTGTTTTTT
.,TRBV9,TRBJ2-5,.,CASSEDPGGAGETQYF,TGTGCCAGCAGCGAGGACCCGGGGGGCGCGGGGGAGACCCAGTACTTC
.,TRBV4-3,TRBJ2-1,.,CASSQDAGLHNEQFF,TGCGCCAGCAGCCAAGATGCAGGGCTCCACAATGAGCAGTTCTTC
.,TRBV7-2,TRBJ1-5,.,CASSIDKYQPQHF,TGTGCCAGCAGCATTGACAAGTATCAGCCCCAGCATTTT
.,TRBV29-1,TRBJ1-2,.,CSVVFGVVTSGYTF,TGCAGCGTTGTTTTCGGGGTCGTGACGAGTGGCTACACCTTC
.,TRBV2,TRBJ1-6,.,CASSTQGRSPLHF,TGTGCCAGCAGTACCCAGGGGCGTTCACCCCTCCACTTT
TRBD1,TRBV28,TRBJ1-3,.,CASRWTGRRSENTIYF,TGTGCCAGCAGATGGACAGGGAGGAGATCCGAAAACACCATATATTTT
.,TRBV6-5,TRBJ2-3,once,CASSPPGADTQYF,TGTGCCAGCAGTCCTCCGGGGGCAGATACGCAGTATTTT
TRBD1,TRBV15,TRBJ1-3,.,CATSRENRGNTIYF,TGTGCCACCAGCAGAGAAAACAGGGGGAACACCATATATTTT
.,TRBV27,TRBJ1-1,.,CASSLTGNTEAFF,TGTGCCAGCAGTCTCACAGGTAACACTGAAGCTTTCTTT
.,TRBV27,TRBJ1-2,.,CASSPRLGRVNGYTF,TGTGCCAGCAGTCCCAGACTCGGCAGGGTCAATGGCTACACCTTC
.,TRBV5-1,TRBJ1-1,.,CASSLDGSTEAFF,TGCGCCAGCAGCTTGGATGGGAGCACTGAAGCTTTCTTT
.,TRBV7-9,TRBJ1-2,.,CASSPGLYGYTF,TGTGCCAGCAGCCCGGGACTTTATGGCTACACCTTC
.,TRBV27,TRBJ2-7,few,CASSLSLLMNYEQYF,TGTGCCAGCAGTTTATCGCTACTTATGAACTACGAGCAGTACTTC
TRBD2,TRBV25-1,TRBJ2-1,.,CASRPGLAGYNEQFF,TGTGCCAGCAGACCGGGACTAGCGGGTTACAATGAGCAGTTCTTC
.,TRBV21-1,TRBJ2-5,.,CASSRKGLAGGNYQETQYF,TGTGCCAGCAGCCGCAAGGGACTAGCGGGAGGAAATTACCAAGAGACCCAGTACTTC
TRBD1,TRBV12-3/TRBV12-4,TRBJ2-3,.,CASSWGQTDTQYF,TGTGCCAGCAGTTGGGGACAGACAGATACGCAGTATTTT
TRBD1,TRBV4-1,TRBJ2-5,.,CASSQEVTGVRSETQYF,TGCGCCAGCAGCCAAGAAGTGACAGGGGTGAGGTCAGAGACCCAGTACTTC
.,TRBV12-3/TRBV12-4,TRBJ2-7,.,CASSLTGSYEQYF,TGTGCCAGCAGTCTTACAGGGAGCTACGAGCAGTACTTC
.,TRBV2,TRBJ1-1,.,CASSSTENTEAFF,TGTGCCAGCAGTTCCACAGAGAACACTGAAGCTTTCTTT